The 10 T cell receptor beta chains listed next were all sequenced from one sample in a study of T cell changes during pregnancy in multiple sclerosis (dated by TCRdb to the late 2010s). Libraries were built with the immunoSEQ multiplex PCR assay. Not all clones reach the TCRdb copy of this immuneACCESS table, which keeps in-frame sequences only. Checked studies attribute under half of the gap to unresolved V genes and leave the rest unexplained. A total of approximately 41,000 clones appear in this sample, nearly 90% of them only once. Around 1.2% of the sample belongs to the ten largest clones. The input for sequencing was CD4+ T cells from peripheral blood mononuclear cells, taken in the first trimester of pregnancy. The receptor set was obtained from a female donor with multiple sclerosis, enrolled in a pregnancy study.

The V call is TRBV2, the J call TRBJ2-3; 8 bases fit TRBD2. Germline CDR1 reads SNHLY; CDR2 reads FYNNEI. Trimming took 7 bases from V and 0 from J; bases not matched to a gene: 9. There are 16 residues in the CDR3. This chain's CDR3 is CASIRTGGPSTDTQYF. The CDR3 nucleotides read TGTGCCAGCATCCGAACGGGAGGGCCGAGCACAGATACGCAGTATTTT.

The chain joins TRBV11-2 to TRBJ2-7; D uncertain. From germline, CDR1 is SGHAT and CDR2 FQNNGV. The CDR3 totals 14 residues. V was shortened by 1 base and J by 3 bases, with 10 bases between the two germline ends. The DNA for the CDR3 is TGTGCCAGCAGCTTAGCGGCGGCTAACTACGAGCAGTACTTC. Protein product: CASSLAAANYEQYF.

V gene TRBV6-5 combines with J gene TRBJ1-4; 9 bases map to TRBD1. Trimming took 6 bases from V and 5 from J; bases not matched to a gene: 7. Germline CDR1 reads MNHEY; CDR2 reads SVGAGI. CDR3 length: 15 amino acids. DNA for the CDR3: TGTGCCAGCAGGCAACAGGGGGCATCGAATGAAAAACTGTTTTTT. Its protein product is CASRQQGASNEKLFF.

The chain combines TRBV28 with TRBJ2-5, with D unresolved. Germline V lookup: CDR1 MDHEN, CDR2 SYDVKM. The CDR3 covers 14 residues. Trimming shortened V by 4 bases and J by 1 base, and 10 bases separated the two germline ends. CDR3 region: CASSSYSPQETQYF. The DNA for the CDR3 is TGTGCCAGCAGTTCATACTCACCCCAAGAGACCCAGTACTTC.

The chain carries TRBV7-2 and TRBJ2-1, with D possibly TRBD1 on 6 matching bases. The V end lost 5 bases, the J end lost 7 bases, and 18 bases lay between the germline ends. The CDR3 covers 15 residues. Per germline, CDR1 SGHTA and CDR2 FQGNSA. In DNA form, the CDR3 reads TGTGCCAGCAGCGCTAACCCGGGACACACAAATGAGCAGTTCTTC. This sequence encodes CASSANPGHTNEQFF.

The chain uses TRBV30 and TRBJ2-7, with 9 bases identical to TRBD1. This CDR3 region has 14 residues. The germline V gene has CDR1 GTSNPN and CDR2 SVGIG (reference sequence). The V segment lost 3 bases and the J segment 5 bases; nucleotides outside the gene matches: 8. CDR3 bases: TGTGCCTGGAGGGCACCGGGACAGGGTCACGAGCAGTACTTC. It codes for CAWRAPGQGHEQYF.

The chain combines TRBV18 with TRBJ2-7; D is possibly TRBD1 (5 bases). Germline V gives CDR1 KGHSH, CDR2 LQKENI. This CDR3 spans 16 amino acids. The ends were cut back, 1 base at V and 3 bases at J, with 16 bases in the middle. The CDR3 bases are TGTGCCAGCTCACCACAATGGGGCCAGGCCGGCTACGAGCAGTACTTC. This translates into CASSPQWGQAGYEQYF.

CDR3 residues: CASRARSSYNEQFF. Here the CDR3 DNA reads TGTGCCAGCAGGGCTCGAAGCTCCTACAATGAGCAGTTCTTC. This rearrangement joins TRBV2 to TRBJ2-1; D remains unclear. The V and J ends lost 6 bases and 0 bases respectively, with 9 bases between them. The CDR3 contains 14 residues. The germline gives CDR1 SNHLY, CDR2 FYNNEI.

This clone has a handful of counts. The rearrangement uses TRBV5-4 and TRBJ2-3; a weak D match, TRBD1 (5 bases). Germline loops: CDR1 SGHNT, CDR2 YYREEE (reference sequence). The CDR3 has 15 amino acids. Trimming took 4 bases from V and 7 from J, leaving 19 bases between them. The CDR3 region has the DNA TGTGCCAGCAGCCCAATGGGCAGGGTTGGAAATACGCAGTATTTT. Residues: CASSPMGRVGNTQYF.

The chain uses TRBV4-2 and TRBJ2-1, with 10 bases that match TRBD2. V was pared by 3 bases and J by 9 bases, with 17 bases of the junction left unmatched. Germline V gives CDR1 LGHNA, CDR2 YNFKEQ. The CDR3 is 18 amino acids. In DNA form, the CDR3 reads TGTGCCAGCAGCCATGAGCGGGAGGGCCGGTCGGGATCCCCTGAGCAGTTCTTC. Protein sequence: CASSHEREGRSGSPEQFF.